This is a list of T cell receptor beta chains from one sample in a study of T cell clones after liver transplantation. These receptors' antigens are unknown. Here immunoSEQ multiplex PCR was the method, and the copy in TCRdb shows in-frame clones only, minus some. The sample consists of some 1,300 clones, 29% of them appearing once. The sequenced material came from CD8+ T cells from PBMCs cultured with third-party cells. The receptors derive from a human patient who received a liver transplant. Among the T cells, some may be from the graft donor. Each CDR3 is given with its conserved first and last residue. The D gene is left open where the match is weak. Expanded clones get a size class; other rows say once, few or many, or leave the size out.

D gene: NA
J gene: TRBJ2-7
V gene: TRBV7-4
clone size: NA
CDR3 protein: CASSFIPSSEYEQYF
CDR3 DNA: TGTGCCAGCAGCTTCATTCCGAGCTCCGAATACGAGCAGTACTTC

D gene: NA
J gene: TRBJ2-7
V gene: TRBV2
clone size: large
CDR3 protein: CASSPGVGAYEQYF
CDR3 DNA: TGTGCCAGCAGTCCCGGGGTCGGAGCCTACGAGCAGTACTTC

D gene: TRBD2
J gene: TRBJ2-7
V gene: TRBV4-1
clone size: NA
CDR3 protein: CASSQLAATYEQYF
CDR3 DNA: TGTGCCAGCAGCCAACTAGCGGCAACCTACGAGCAGTACTTC

D gene: TRBD1
J gene: TRBJ1-6
V gene: TRBV27
clone size: few
CDR3 protein: CASSRTGRGSPLHF
CDR3 DNA: TGTGCCAGCAGTAGGACAGGGAGGGGTTCACCCCTCCACTTT

D gene: NA
J gene: TRBJ2-7
V gene: TRBV5-4
clone size: few
CDR3 protein: CASSHQQGSSYEQYF
CDR3 DNA: TGCGCCAGCAGCCACCAGCAAGGCAGCTCCTACGAGCAGTACTTC

D gene: TRBD2
J gene: TRBJ2-1
V gene: TRBV27
clone size: medium-sized
CDR3 protein: CASSPGTSGYNEQFF
CDR3 DNA: TGTGCCAGCAGTCCCGGGACTAGCGGATACAATGAGCAGTTCTTC

D gene: NA
J gene: TRBJ2-7
V gene: TRBV25-1
clone size: large
CDR3 protein: CASSSGPGHEQYF
CDR3 DNA: TGTGCCAGCAGCAGCGGACCTGGCCACGAGCAGTACTTC

D gene: NA
J gene: TRBJ1-4
V gene: TRBV2
clone size: NA
CDR3 protein: CASSDPSRGLNEKLFF
CDR3 DNA: TGTGCCAGCAGTGACCCCTCTCGGGGCCTTAATGAAAAACTGTTTTTT

D gene: TRBD1
J gene: TRBJ2-1
V gene: TRBV19
clone size: medium-sized
CDR3 protein: CASSIVGQPYNEQFF
CDR3 DNA: TGTGCCAGTAGTATAGTGGGACAGCCCTACAATGAGCAGTTCTTC

D gene: NA
J gene: TRBJ2-2
V gene: TRBV7-6
clone size: medium-sized
CDR3 protein: CASSPYQVAGELFF
CDR3 DNA: TGTGCCAGCAGCCCTTACCAGGTCGCCGGGGAGCTGTTTTTT

D gene: NA
J gene: TRBJ2-1
V gene: TRBV4-2
clone size: few
CDR3 protein: CASSQGAGAYNEQFF
CDR3 DNA: TGTGCCAGCAGCCAAGGGGCGGGGGCTTACAATGAGCAGTTCTTC

D gene: NA
J gene: TRBJ2-2
V gene: TRBV4-2
clone size: NA
CDR3 protein: CASSYGRYDTGELFF
CDR3 DNA: TGTGCCAGCAGCTACGGACGGTATGACACCGGGGAGCTGTTTTTT

D gene: NA
J gene: TRBJ1-1
V gene: TRBV5-1
clone size: large
CDR3 protein: CASSTRDGDTEAFF
CDR3 DNA: TGCGCCAGCAGCACCAGGGACGGAGACACTGAAGCTTTCTTT

D gene: TRBD1
J gene: TRBJ1-5
V gene: TRBV11-3
clone size: NA
CDR3 protein: CASSPDREGGNQPQHF
CDR3 DNA: TGTGCCAGCAGCCCAGACAGGGAGGGGGGCAATCAGCCCCAGCATTTT

D gene: NA
J gene: TRBJ1-5
V gene: TRBV19
clone size: medium-sized
CDR3 protein: CASSQGSGNQPQHF
CDR3 DNA: TGTGCCAGTAGTCAGGGATCGGGCAATCAGCCCCAGCATTTT

D gene: TRBD2
J gene: TRBJ2-7
V gene: TRBV6-5
clone size: NA
CDR3 protein: CASSYFGGGAYEQYF
CDR3 DNA: TGTGCCAGCAGTTACTTCGGCGGGGGGGCTTACGAGCAGTACTTC

D gene: NA
J gene: TRBJ1-4
V gene: TRBV12-5
clone size: few
CDR3 protein: CASGLDWGPGEKLFF
CDR3 DNA: TGTGCTAGTGGTTTGGACTGGGGGCCGGGGGAAAAACTGTTTTTT

D gene: TRBD2
J gene: TRBJ2-7
V gene: TRBV11-2
clone size: NA
CDR3 protein: CASSLGAGGLYEQYF
CDR3 DNA: TGTGCCAGCAGCTTAGGAGCGGGAGGGCTCTACGAGCAGTACTTC

D gene: NA
J gene: TRBJ2-7
V gene: TRBV7-6
clone size: large
CDR3 protein: CASSPGIGDYEQYF
CDR3 DNA: TGTGCCAGCAGCCCAGGGATTGGGGACTACGAGCAGTACTTC

D gene: NA
J gene: TRBJ2-7
V gene: TRBV27
clone size: NA
CDR3 protein: CASSLSAGNYEQYF
CDR3 DNA: TGTGCCAGCAGTTTATCGGCAGGCAATTACGAGCAGTACTTC

D gene: TRBD2
J gene: TRBJ2-3
V gene: TRBV11-3
clone size: NA
CDR3 protein: CASYRLAGTDTQYF
CDR3 DNA: TGTGCCAGCTATAGACTAGCGGGCACAGATACGCAGTATTTT

D gene: NA
J gene: TRBJ2-4
V gene: TRBV27
clone size: medium-sized
CDR3 protein: CASSLSISEWAKNIQYF
CDR3 DNA: TGTGCCAGCAGTTTATCGATTTCGGAATGGGCCAAAAACATTCAGTACTTC

D gene: TRBD1
J gene: TRBJ1-2
V gene: TRBV7-9
clone size: medium-sized
CDR3 protein: CASSIGTGRSGYGYTF
CDR3 DNA: TGTGCCAGCAGCATTGGGACAGGGAGGTCTGGCTATGGCTACACCTTC

D gene: NA
J gene: TRBJ1-1
V gene: TRBV6-5
clone size: NA
CDR3 protein: CASSEPKMNTEAFF
CDR3 DNA: TGTGCCAGCAGTGAACCGAAAATGAACACTGAAGCTTTCTTT

D gene: NA
J gene: TRBJ1-2
V gene: TRBV7-6
clone size: NA
CDR3 protein: CASSYRNGYTF
CDR3 DNA: TGTGCCAGCAGCTACCGGAATGGCTACACCTTC

D gene: NA
J gene: TRBJ2-7
V gene: TRBV7-9
clone size: large
CDR3 protein: CASSPRLSSYEQYF
CDR3 DNA: TGTGCCAGCAGCCCTCGGTTGTCCTCCTACGAGCAGTACTTC

D gene: NA
J gene: TRBJ1-1
V gene: TRBV19
clone size: few
CDR3 protein: CASSRGYTEAFF
CDR3 DNA: TGTGCCAGTAGTAGAGGATACACTGAAGCTTTCTTT

D gene: NA
J gene: TRBJ2-1
V gene: TRBV7-9
clone size: NA
CDR3 protein: CASSLVQARGFFDEQFF
CDR3 DNA: TGTGCCAGCAGCTTAGTGCAGGCCCGGGGTTTTTTCGATGAGCAGTTCTTC

D gene: TRBD1
J gene: TRBJ2-3
V gene: TRBV5-1
clone size: large
CDR3 protein: CASSSPSTGPTDTQYF
CDR3 DNA: TGCGCCAGCAGCTCGCCCTCGACAGGGCCTACAGATACGCAGTATTTT

D gene: NA
J gene: TRBJ2-2
V gene: TRBV13
clone size: large
CDR3 protein: CASSLGNTGELFF
CDR3 DNA: TGTGCCAGCAGCTTAGGGAACACCGGGGAGCTGTTTTTT

D gene: NA
J gene: TRBJ2-2
V gene: TRBV18
clone size: medium-sized
CDR3 protein: CASSPLARPTNTGELFF
CDR3 DNA: TGTGCCAGCTCACCATTAGCACGCCCTACGAACACCGGGGAGCTGTTTTTT

D gene: TRBD1
J gene: TRBJ2-3
V gene: TRBV13
clone size: NA
CDR3 protein: CASSFLGGEGGQYF
CDR3 DNA: TGTGCCAGCAGCTTTTTAGGGGGCGAAGGTGGGCAGTATTTT

D gene: NA
J gene: TRBJ1-6
V gene: TRBV4-1
clone size: large
CDR3 protein: CASSQAMDSYNSPLHF
CDR3 DNA: TGCGCCAGCAGCCAAGCCATGGACAGTTATAATTCACCCCTCCACTTT

D gene: NA
J gene: TRBJ1-1
V gene: TRBV28
clone size: large
CDR3 protein: CASSLTPLNTEAFF
CDR3 DNA: TGTGCCAGCAGTTTAACACCTTTGAACACTGAAGCTTTCTTT

D gene: NA
J gene: TRBJ1-2
V gene: TRBV6-1
clone size: NA
CDR3 protein: CASNPGVTFGYTF
CDR3 DNA: TGTGCCAGCAACCCCGGGGTTACCTTTGGCTACACCTTC

D gene: TRBD2
J gene: TRBJ2-1
V gene: TRBV9
clone size: once
CDR3 protein: CASSPGLAGGEQFF
CDR3 DNA: TGTGCCAGCAGCCCCGGACTAGCGGGAGGGGAGCAGTTCTTC

D gene: TRBD2
J gene: TRBJ2-1
V gene: TRBV4-3
clone size: few
CDR3 protein: CASSLRAGAYNEQFF
CDR3 DNA: TGCGCCAGCAGCCTTAGAGCGGGGGCCTACAATGAGCAGTTCTTC

D gene: NA
J gene: TRBJ1-5
V gene: TRBV6-1
clone size: few
CDR3 protein: CASSLWGGNQPQHF
CDR3 DNA: TGTGCCAGCAGTCTCTGGGGAGGCAATCAGCCCCAGCATTTT

D gene: NA
J gene: TRBJ2-3
V gene: TRBV2
clone size: NA
CDR3 protein: CASSEGGATRDTQYF
CDR3 DNA: TGTGCCAGCAGTGAAGGGGGGGCAACAAGGGATACGCAGTATTTT

D gene: TRBD1
J gene: TRBJ2-7
V gene: TRBV5-3
clone size: NA
CDR3 protein: CASSQAQGEIYEQYF
CDR3 DNA: TGTGCCAGCAGCCAAGCCCAGGGGGAAATTTACGAGCAGTACTTC

D gene: NA
J gene: TRBJ2-7
V gene: TRBV9
clone size: few
CDR3 protein: CASSVGAEVIYEQYF
CDR3 DNA: TGTGCCAGCAGCGTTGGGGCGGAAGTAATATACGAGCAGTACTTC

D gene: TRBD2
J gene: TRBJ2-1
V gene: TRBV27
clone size: large
CDR3 protein: CASSLGTSGYNEQFF
CDR3 DNA: TGTGCCAGCAGTTTAGGGACTAGCGGCTACAATGAGCAGTTCTTC

D gene: NA
J gene: TRBJ2-2
V gene: TRBV9
clone size: few
CDR3 protein: CASSIHGDTGELFF
CDR3 DNA: TGTGCCAGCAGCATTCACGGTGACACCGGGGAGCTGTTTTTT

D gene: TRBD1
J gene: TRBJ2-7
V gene: TRBV27
clone size: medium-sized
CDR3 protein: CASSGTGSLYEQYF
CDR3 DNA: TGTGCCAGCTCCGGGACAGGGTCACTCTACGAGCAGTACTTC